These 6 T cell receptor beta chains originate from one sample sequenced in a study of blood T cell repertoires in COVID-19. Here immunoSEQ multiplex PCR was the method, and the copy in TCRdb shows in-frame clones only, minus some. The table has about 47,000 clones, roughly 69% seen once. Specimen: peripheral blood. These receptors came from an elderly man with acute or convalescent COVID-19.

The chain is built from TRBV9 and TRBJ1-2; D is unclear. CDR1 and CDR2 from the germline V gene are SGDLS and YYNGEE. The V gene lost 0 bases and the J gene lost 6 bases, with 9 bases spanning the gap. This CDR3 is 13 amino acids long. CDR3 nucleotides: TGTGCCAGCAGCGTAGGTACGGTGAATGGCTACACCTTC. Its translation is CASSVGTVNGYTF.

This chain uses TRBV7-3 with TRBJ1-2; 11 nucleotides agree with TRBD1. CDR1 and CDR2 from the germline V gene are SGHTA and FQGTGA. This CDR3 spans 16 amino acids. V was clipped by 5 bases and J by 5 bases; unmatched bases: 10. CDR3: CASSDNPGQGVYGYTF. The CDR3 DNA reads as TGTGCCAGCAGCGACAACCCGGGACAGGGGGTTTATGGCTACACCTTC.

V and J are TRBV4-1 and TRBJ2-7; 8 bases are a match to TRBD2. CDR1 MGHRA and CDR2 YSYEKL come from the germline V gene. V was pared by 1 base and J by 4 bases, with 6 bases of the junction left unmatched. This CDR3 has 15 residues. CDR3 nucleotides: TGCGCCAGCAGCCAAGCAGCGGGAGTGGTGTACGAGCAGTACTTC. It specifies CASSQAAGVVYEQYF.

The DNA for the CDR3 is TGTGCCAGCAGTGCGGACAGCGCTAACTATGGCTACACCTTC. This encodes CASSADSANYGYTF. This sequence joins TRBV2 and TRBJ1-2; D might be TRBD1 (6 bases). The CDR3 consists of 14 residues. The V gene's germline CDR1 is SNHLY and CDR2 FYNNEI. Trimming shortened V by 4 bases and J by 0 bases, and 9 bases separated the two germline ends.

This clone was observed once. The V and J genes are TRBV4-3 and TRBJ1-2; TRBD1 is a possible D gene (6 bases). Per germline, CDR1 LGHNA and CDR2 YSLEER. Trimming shortened V by 1 base and J by 5 bases, and 14 bases separated the two germline ends. The CDR3 runs 15 residues. For the CDR3, the DNA is TGCGCCAGCAGCCAAGGCCTACAGGGTCGGTATGGCTACACCTTC. It translates to CASSQGLQGRYGYTF.

The chain carries TRBV12-3 or TRBV12-4 and TRBJ1-2; TRBD1 is a possible D gene (5 bases). The germline V and J ends were trimmed by 6 bases and 5 bases, with 10 bases remaining between them. The CDR3 is 12 residues long. The CDR3 DNA reads as TGTGCCAGCAGCCAAGACAGTTATGGCTACACCTTC. Amino acids: CASSQDSYGYTF.